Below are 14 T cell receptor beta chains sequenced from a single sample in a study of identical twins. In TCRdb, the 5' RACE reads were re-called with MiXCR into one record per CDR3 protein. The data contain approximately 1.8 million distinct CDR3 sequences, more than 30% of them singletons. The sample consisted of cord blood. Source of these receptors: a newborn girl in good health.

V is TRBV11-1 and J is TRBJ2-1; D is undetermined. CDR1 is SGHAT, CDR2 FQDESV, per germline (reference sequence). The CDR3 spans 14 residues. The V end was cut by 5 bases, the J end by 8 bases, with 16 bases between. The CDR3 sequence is CASSTPGLTDEQFF. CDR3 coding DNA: TGTGCCAGCAGCACCCCGGGTCTCACGGATGAGCAGTTCTTC. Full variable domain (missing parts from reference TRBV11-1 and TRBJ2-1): EAEVAQSPRYKITEKSQAVAFWCDPISGHATLYWYRQILGQGPELLVQFQDESVVDDSQLPKDRFSAERLKGVDSTLKIQPAELGDSAMYLCASSTPGLTDEQFFGPGTRLTVL.

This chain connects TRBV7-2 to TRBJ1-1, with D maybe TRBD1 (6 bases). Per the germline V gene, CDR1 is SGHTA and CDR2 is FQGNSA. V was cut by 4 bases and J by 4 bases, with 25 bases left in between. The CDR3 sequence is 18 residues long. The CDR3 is CASSSALGLQGRITEAFF. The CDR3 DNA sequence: TGTGCCAGCAGCTCGGCCCTCGGACTACAGGGAAGGATCACTGAAGCTTTCTTT.

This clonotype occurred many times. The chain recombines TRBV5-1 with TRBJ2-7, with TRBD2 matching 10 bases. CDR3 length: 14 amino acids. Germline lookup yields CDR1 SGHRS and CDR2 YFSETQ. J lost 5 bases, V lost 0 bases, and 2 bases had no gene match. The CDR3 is CASSLASGSNEQYF. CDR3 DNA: TGCGCCAGCAGCTTGGCTAGCGGGAGTAACGAGCAGTACTTC.

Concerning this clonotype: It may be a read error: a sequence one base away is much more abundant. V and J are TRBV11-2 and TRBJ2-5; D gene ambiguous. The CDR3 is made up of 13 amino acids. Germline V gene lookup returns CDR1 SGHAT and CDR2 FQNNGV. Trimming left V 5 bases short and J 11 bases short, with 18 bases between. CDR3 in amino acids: CASSPGPLSGQYF. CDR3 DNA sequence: TGTGCCAGCAGCCCCGGACCGTTAAGTGGACAGTACTTC.

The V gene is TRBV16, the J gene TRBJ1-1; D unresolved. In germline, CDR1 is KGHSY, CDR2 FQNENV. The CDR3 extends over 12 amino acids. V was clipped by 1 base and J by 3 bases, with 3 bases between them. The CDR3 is CASSQWYTEAFF. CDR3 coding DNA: TGTGCCAGCAGCCAATGGTACACTGAAGCTTTCTTT. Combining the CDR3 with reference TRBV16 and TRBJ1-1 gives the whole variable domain GEEVAQTPKHLVRGEGQKAKLYCAPIKGHSYVFWYQQVLKNEFKFLISFQNENVFDETGMPKERFSAKCLPNSPCSLEIQATKLEDSAVYFCASSQWYTEAFFGQGTRLTVV.

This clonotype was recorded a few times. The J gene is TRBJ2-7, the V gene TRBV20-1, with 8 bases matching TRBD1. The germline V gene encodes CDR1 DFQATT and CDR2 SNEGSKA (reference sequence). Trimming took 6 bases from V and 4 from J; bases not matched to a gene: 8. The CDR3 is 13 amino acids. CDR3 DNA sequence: TGCAGTGCGGCAGAGGGACAGGAGTACGAGCAGTACTTC. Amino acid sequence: CSAAEGQEYEQYF.

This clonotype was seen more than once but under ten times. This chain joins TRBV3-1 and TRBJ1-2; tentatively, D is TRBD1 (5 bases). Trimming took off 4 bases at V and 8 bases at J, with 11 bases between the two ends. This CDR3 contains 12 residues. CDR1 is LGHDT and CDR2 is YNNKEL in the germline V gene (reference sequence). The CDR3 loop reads CASSLSGQGYTF. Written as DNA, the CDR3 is TGTGCCAGCAGCCTCTCGGGGCAAGGCTACACCTTC. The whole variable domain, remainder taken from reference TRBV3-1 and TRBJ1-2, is DTAVSQTPKYLVTQMGNDKSIKCEQNLGHDTMYWYKQDSKKFLKIMFSYNNKELIINETVPNRFSPKSPDKAHLNLHINSLELGDSAVYFCASSLSGQGYTFGSGTRLTVV.

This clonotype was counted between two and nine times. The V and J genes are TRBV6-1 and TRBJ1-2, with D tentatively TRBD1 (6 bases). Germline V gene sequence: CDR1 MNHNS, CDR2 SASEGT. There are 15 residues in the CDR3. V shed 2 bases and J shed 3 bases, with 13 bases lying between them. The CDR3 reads CASSEMAGAYYGYTF. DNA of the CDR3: TGTGCCAGCAGTGAAATGGCAGGGGCCTACTATGGCTACACCTTC.

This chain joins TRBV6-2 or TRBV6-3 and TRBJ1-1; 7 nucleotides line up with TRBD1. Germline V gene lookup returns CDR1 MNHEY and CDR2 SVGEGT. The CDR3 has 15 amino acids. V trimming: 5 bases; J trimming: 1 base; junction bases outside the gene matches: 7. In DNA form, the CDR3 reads TGTGCCAGCAGTGGCTCCGGGACAGCGAACACTGAAGCTTTCTTT. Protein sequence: CASSGSGTANTEAFF.

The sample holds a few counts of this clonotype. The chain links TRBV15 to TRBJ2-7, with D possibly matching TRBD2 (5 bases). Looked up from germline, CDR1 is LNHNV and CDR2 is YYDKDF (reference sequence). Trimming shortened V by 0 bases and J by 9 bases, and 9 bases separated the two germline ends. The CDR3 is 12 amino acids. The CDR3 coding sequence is TGTGCCACCAGCAGAGACGGCAGCGGGCAGTACTTC. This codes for CATSRDGSGQYF.

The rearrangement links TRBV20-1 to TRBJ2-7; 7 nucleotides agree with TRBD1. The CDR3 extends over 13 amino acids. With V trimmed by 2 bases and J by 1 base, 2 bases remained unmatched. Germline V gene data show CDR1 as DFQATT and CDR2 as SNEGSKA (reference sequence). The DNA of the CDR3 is TGCAGTGCTAGATACAGGGGATCCTACGAGCAGTACTTC. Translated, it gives CSARYRGSYEQYF.

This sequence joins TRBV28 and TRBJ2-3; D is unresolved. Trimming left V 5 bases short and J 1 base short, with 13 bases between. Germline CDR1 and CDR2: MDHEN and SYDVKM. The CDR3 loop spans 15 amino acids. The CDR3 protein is CASSPTRLGTDTQYF. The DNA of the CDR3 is TGTGCCAGCAGTCCCACTCGACTTGGCACAGATACGCAGTATTTT.

The CDR3: CASSQAPGEQFF. The CDR3, as DNA: TGTGCCAGCAGCCAAGCTCCGGGGGAACAGTTCTTC. J is TRBJ2-1 and V is TRBV3-1, with a weak D call TRBD2 (6 bases). The CDR3 sequence is 12 residues long. Trimming removed 1 base from V and 13 bases from J, with 11 bases in between. CDR1 and CDR2 (germline): LGHDT, YNNKEL (reference sequence).

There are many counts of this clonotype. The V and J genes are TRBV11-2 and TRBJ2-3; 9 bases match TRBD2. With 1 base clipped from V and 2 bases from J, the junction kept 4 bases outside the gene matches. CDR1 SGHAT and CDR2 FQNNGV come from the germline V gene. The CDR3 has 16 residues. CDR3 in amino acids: CASSLGLAVPTDTQYF. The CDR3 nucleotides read TGTGCCAGCAGCTTAGGACTAGCGGTCCCCACAGATACGCAGTATTTT.